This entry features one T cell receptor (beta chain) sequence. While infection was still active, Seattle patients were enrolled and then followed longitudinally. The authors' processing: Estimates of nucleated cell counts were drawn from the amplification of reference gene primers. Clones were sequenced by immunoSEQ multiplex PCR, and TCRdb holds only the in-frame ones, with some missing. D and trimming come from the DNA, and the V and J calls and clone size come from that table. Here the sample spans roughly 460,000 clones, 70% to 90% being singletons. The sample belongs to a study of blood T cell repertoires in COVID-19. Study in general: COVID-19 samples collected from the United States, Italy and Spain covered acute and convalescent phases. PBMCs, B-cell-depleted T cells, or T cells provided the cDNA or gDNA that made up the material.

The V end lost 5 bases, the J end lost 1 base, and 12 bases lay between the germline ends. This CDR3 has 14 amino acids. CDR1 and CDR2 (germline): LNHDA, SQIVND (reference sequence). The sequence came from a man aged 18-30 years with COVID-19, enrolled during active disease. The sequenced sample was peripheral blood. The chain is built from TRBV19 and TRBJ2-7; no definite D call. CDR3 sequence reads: CASSLRVGSYEQYF. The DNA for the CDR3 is TGTGCCAGTAGTCTCCGGGTTGGGTCCTACGAGCAGTACTTC.